This T cell receptor beta chain was found in a study of blood T cell repertoires in COVID-19. Across the study: COVID-19 samples collected from the United States, Italy and Spain covered acute and convalescent phases. T cells, B-cell-depleted T cells, or PBMCs supplied cDNA or gDNA.

Germline CDR1 reads LNHDA; CDR2 reads SQIVND (reference sequence). V was clipped by 6 bases and J by 5 bases, with 10 bases between them. This CDR3 region has 13 residues. The authors' processing: From reference gene primer amplification, estimates of nucleated cell counts were derived. Profiled with immunoSEQ multiplex PCR; TCRdb holds only in-frame clones, not every one. V and J calls and clone size are given by that table; D and trimming were obtained from the DNA. The sample holds about 280,000 clones, more than 75% seen once. This TCR was recovered from a man aged 35 to 55 with active or convalescent COVID-19. Input material: peripheral blood. This chain connects TRBV19 to TRBJ1-4, with unresolved D. CDR3 DNA: TGTGCCAGTAGCCTAAACGCGAATGAAAAACTGTTTTTT. This codes for CASSLNANEKLFF.